The entry below describes one T cell receptor (beta chain). Antigen specificity is unknown. The sample comes from a study of long-term antiretroviral therapy in people with HIV. The study's findings and limits: Against controls, HIV repertoires showed narrower ranges of CDR3 length. Pre-ART expanded TRB clones stayed dominant throughout, though often decreasing after ART.

This was the immunoSEQ v3.0 assay at survey level. The table came from immunoSEQ multiplex PCR; TCRdb's copy has only in-frame clones and leaves some out. The profile shows approximately 22,000 clones, approximately 80% of them singletons. V lost 2 bases and J lost 2, with 15 bases in between. The CDR3 runs 16 residues. Germline V gene lookup returns CDR1 MNHNS and CDR2 SASEGT. The V call is TRBV6-1, the J call TRBJ1-2; no definite D call. The source is a woman in her fifties or sixties with HIV. Sequenced material: unsorted PBMCs, taken 1.9 years after starting antiretroviral therapy. For the CDR3, the DNA is TGTGCCAGCAGTGAACTGAGGACCGATAGGAACTATGGCTACACCTTC. Encoded protein: CASSELRTDRNYGYTF.